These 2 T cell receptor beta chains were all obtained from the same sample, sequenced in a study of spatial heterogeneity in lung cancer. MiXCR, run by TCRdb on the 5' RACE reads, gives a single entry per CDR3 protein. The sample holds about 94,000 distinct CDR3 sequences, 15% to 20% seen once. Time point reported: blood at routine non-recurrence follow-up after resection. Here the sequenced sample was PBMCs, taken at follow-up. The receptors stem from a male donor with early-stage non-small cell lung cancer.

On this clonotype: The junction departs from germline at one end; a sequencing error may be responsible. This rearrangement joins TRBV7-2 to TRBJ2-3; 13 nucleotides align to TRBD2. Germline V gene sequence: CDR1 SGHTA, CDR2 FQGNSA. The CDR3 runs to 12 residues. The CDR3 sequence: CASSKGLAGPAF. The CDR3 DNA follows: TGTGCCAGCAGCAAGGGACTAGCGGGGCCAGCTTTT.

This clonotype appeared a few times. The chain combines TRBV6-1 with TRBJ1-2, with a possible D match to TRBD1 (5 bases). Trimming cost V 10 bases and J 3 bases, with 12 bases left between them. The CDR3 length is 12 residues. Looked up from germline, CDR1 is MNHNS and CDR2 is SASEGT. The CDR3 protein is CATGAWDYGYTF. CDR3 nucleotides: TGTGCCACCGGGGCTTGGGACTATGGCTACACCTTC.